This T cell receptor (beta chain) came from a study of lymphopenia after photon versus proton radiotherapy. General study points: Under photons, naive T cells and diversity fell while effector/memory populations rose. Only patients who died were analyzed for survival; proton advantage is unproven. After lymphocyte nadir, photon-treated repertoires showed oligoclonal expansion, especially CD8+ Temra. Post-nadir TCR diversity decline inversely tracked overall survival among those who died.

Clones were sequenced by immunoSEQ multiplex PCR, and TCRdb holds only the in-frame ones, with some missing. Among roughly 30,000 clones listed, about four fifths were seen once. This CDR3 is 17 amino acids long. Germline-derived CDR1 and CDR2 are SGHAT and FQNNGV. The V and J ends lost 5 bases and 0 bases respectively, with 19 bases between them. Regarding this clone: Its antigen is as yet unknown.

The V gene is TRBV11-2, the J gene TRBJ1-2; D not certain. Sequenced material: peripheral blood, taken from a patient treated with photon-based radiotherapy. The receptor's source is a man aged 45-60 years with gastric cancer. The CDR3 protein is CASSQNIIALTNYGYTF. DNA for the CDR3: TGTGCCAGCAGCCAAAATATAATAGCGCTAACTAACTATGGCTACACCTTC.